This T cell receptor (beta chain) came from a study of cytomegalovirus exposure and HLA in healthy donors. The CDR3 extends over 11 amino acids. Germline-derived CDR1 and CDR2 are SQVTM and ANQGSEA. With 8 bases clipped from V and 6 bases from J, the junction kept 6 bases outside the gene matches. The study ran its PCR with 60 Vbeta and 13 Jbeta primers. Clones were sequenced by immunoSEQ multiplex PCR, and TCRdb holds only the in-frame ones, with some missing. The sample holds about 110,000 clones, about 86% seen once. What was sequenced was PBMCs. The V and J genes are TRBV29-1 and TRBJ1-1; 7 bases are shared with TRBD1. This TCR came from a man aged 35-49 years in good health and CMV-seronegative. The CDR3 sequence: CSTRTGAEAFF. The DNA of the CDR3 is TGCAGCACCCGGACAGGTGCTGAAGCTTTCTTT.